The 10 T cell receptor beta chains below all came from one sample that was sequenced in a study of OX40 agonist ivuxolimab in advanced cancers. TCRdb keeps only in-frame clones here, not all; method: immunoSEQ multiplex PCR. This sample has 70,000 to 95,000 clones, with over 70% found just once. The specimen comprised CD4+ or CD8+ T cells sorted from blood, sampled in a trial of the OX40 agonist ivuxolimab. The receptors shown here come from an adult with an advanced solid tumor such as melanoma, head and neck, liver or kidney cancer.

The chain carries TRBV6-1 and TRBJ2-4; D is possibly TRBD2 (7 bases). CDR3 length: 12 amino acids. CDR1 MNHNS and CDR2 SASEGT come from the germline V gene. V was pared by 8 bases and J by 9 bases, with 14 bases between. The CDR3 loop reads CASEAGAGIQYF. The CDR3 DNA reads TGTGCCAGCGAGGCGGGGGCGGGCATTCAGTACTTC.

This sequence joins TRBV30 and TRBJ1-5; 7 bases line up with TRBD1. Germline V gene sequence: CDR1 GTSNPN, CDR2 SVGIG (reference sequence). CDR3 length: 14 amino acids. V lost 5 bases and J lost 1; bases outside the gene matches: 5. The CDR3 here is CAWGGQTSNQPQHF. CDR3 coding DNA: TGTGCCTGGGGGGGACAGACGAGCAATCAGCCCCAGCATTTT. Full variable domain (remainder filled in from reference TRBV30 and TRBJ1-5): SQTIHQWPATLVQPVGSPLSLECTVEGTSNPNLYWYRQAAGRGLQLLFYSVGIGQISSEVPQNLSASRPQDRQFILSSKKLLLSDSGFYLCAWGGQTSNQPQHFGDGTRLSIL.

The chain has TRBV5-1 and TRBJ2-2; 7 nucleotides match TRBD2. The CDR3 is 17 amino acids. Germline CDR1 SGHRS, CDR2 YFSETQ. Trimming removed 0 bases from V and 5 bases from J; junction bases left unmatched: 10. CDR3 in DNA: TGCGCCAGCAGCTTGGGTCTTGGCCCGGGGGGAACCGGGGAGCTGTTTTTT. Its translation is CASSLGLGPGGTGELFF.

The J gene is TRBJ2-2, the V gene TRBV18; D gene uncertain. Germline-derived CDR1 and CDR2 are KGHSH and LQKENI. The ends were cut back, 0 bases at V and 4 bases at J, with 12 bases in the middle. The CDR3 is made up of 16 amino acids. The CDR3, as DNA: TGTGCCAGCTCACCACCGGGCTTACAAACCACCGGGGAGCTGTTTTTT. It translates to CASSPPGLQTTGELFF.

This clone showed up just a few times. The CDR3 bases are TGTGCCAGTAGTAACAGGGGGCGCACCGGGGAGCTGTTTTTT. Its protein is CASSNRGRTGELFF. This chain joins TRBV19 and TRBJ2-2; TRBD1 aligns across 9 bases. The CDR3 length is 14 residues. CDR1 is LNHDA and CDR2 is SQIVND in the germline V gene (reference sequence). The ends lost 4 bases at V and 4 bases at J; junction bases unmatched: 1. Based on the CDR3 plus reference TRBV19 and TRBJ2-2, the full variable domain is DGGITQSPKYLFRKEGQNVTLSCEQNLNHDAMYWYRQDPGQGLRLIYYSQIVNDFQKGDIAEGYSVSREKKESFPLTVTSAQKNPTAFYLCASSNRGRTGELFFGEGSRLTVL.

This clone is a singleton in its sample. The chain employs TRBV19 and TRBJ1-4, with D unclear. Germline CDR1 reads LNHDA; CDR2 reads SQIVND (reference sequence). V was pared by 7 bases and J by 6 bases, with 15 bases between. This CDR3 contains 14 residues. The CDR3 nucleotides are TGTGCCAGTAAAATCGAGGGAGCGGATGAAAAACTGTTTTTT. Protein: CASKIEGADEKLFF.

This clone has a single count. The chain employs TRBV9 and TRBJ1-5; D is undetermined. Trimming cost V 4 bases and J 6 bases, with 17 bases left between them. Germline CDR1 reads SGDLS; CDR2 reads YYNGEE. The CDR3 runs to 15 residues. CDR3 amino acids: CASSPDRLGLQPQHF. CDR3 coding DNA: TGTGCCAGCAGCCCGGACCGTCTCGGCCTTCAGCCCCAGCATTTT. Drawing the rest from reference TRBV9 and TRBJ1-5, the complete variable domain is DSGVTQTPKHLITATGQRVTLRCSPRSGDLSVYWYQQSLDQGLQFLIQYYNGEERAKGNILERFSAQQFPDLHSELNLSSLELGDSALYFCASSPDRLGLQPQHFGDGTRLSIL.

The rearrangement links TRBV29-1 to TRBJ1-2; the D gene is possibly TRBD1 (6 bases). CDR1 is SQVTM and CDR2 is ANQGSEA in the germline V gene. Deletions cut 5 bases from V and 0 bases from J, with 19 bases between. CDR3 length: 16 residues. CDR3 region: CSVSDGGGPTNYGYTF. CDR3 coding DNA: TGCAGCGTTTCCGATGGGGGGGGGCCAACTAACTATGGCTACACCTTC.

V is TRBV27 and J is TRBJ1-6, with TRBD1 matching 7 bases. CDR3 size: 18 residues. The J segment lost 0 bases and the V segment lost 5 bases, leaving 10 bases of the junction unmatched. Germline CDR1 MNHEY, CDR2 SMNVEV (reference sequence). Written as DNA, the CDR3 is TGTGCCAGCAGTCCGCGGGGAGGGGGCCGCTCCTATAATTCACCCCTCCACTTT. Protein product: CASSPRGGGRSYNSPLHF.

The chain couples TRBV9 to TRBJ1-6; D call uncertain. V was shortened by 0 bases and J by 6 bases, with 10 bases between the two germline ends. The CDR3 length is 15 residues. The V gene's germline CDR1 is SGDLS and CDR2 YYNGEE. Here the CDR3 DNA reads TGTGCCAGCAGCGTAGACGGACGCGGTAATTCACCCCTCCACTTT. As protein: CASSVDGRGNSPLHF.